Below, one T cell receptor (beta chain) is given with its context. Its cognate antigen is unknown. The record originates from a study of T cells after yellow fever vaccination. Study outcomes and limitations: Peaking on day 5 versus 15, the secondary response was faster but weaker.

The V end lost 0 bases, the J end lost 4 bases, and 15 bases lay between the germline ends. The CDR3 sequence is 16 residues long. Germline loops: CDR1 DFQATT, CDR2 SNEGSKA (reference sequence). Synthesis of TCR cDNA relied on 5'RACE template switching, which attached a universal primer site and UMIs. TCRdb re-called the 5' RACE reads with MiXCR, one entry per CDR3 protein. This table has about 550,000 distinct CDR3 sequences, 15% to 20% appearing once. The chain recombines TRBV20-1 with TRBJ2-2; D is unclear. This sequence originates from a man aged 25 to 45 who received the YFV17D yellow fever vaccine. The input for sequencing was PBMCs, taken 15 days after the yellow fever booster vaccination. This CDR3 is CSARDVERPGTGELFF. In DNA, the CDR3 is TGCAGTGCTAGAGATGTCGAGCGCCCGGGCACCGGGGAGCTGTTTTTT.